The present TCR beta chain was sequenced within a study of CD8 T cells in Susac syndrome. Reverse transcription used about 0.45 to 1 ug RNA and random hexamers. Amplification of TCR beta CDR3 across 54 Vbeta and 13 Jbeta was performed with immunoSEQ multiplex PCR. MiXCR, applied by TCRdb to the immunoSEQ multiplex PCR reads, yields one record per CDR3 protein. The profile shows approximately 120,000 distinct CDR3 sequences, 85% to 95% of them singletons. CDR3 size: 15 residues. CDR1 MNHNS and CDR2 SASEGT come from the germline V gene. Trimming took off 4 bases at V and 8 bases at J, with 18 bases between the two ends. Through negative isolation, CD4+ and CD8+ T cells were obtained, while TEMRA cells were enriched using FACS. Study results and caveats: By the study's own acknowledgment, its TCR sequencing and HLA analysis included relatively few individuals.

As concerns this clonotype: The antigen is unknown.

This receptor was taken from a human donor in good health. The sample comprised CD4+ T cells from PBMCs. The chain has TRBV6-1 and TRBJ2-1; D perhaps matches TRBD1 (5 bases). CDR3 nucleotides: TGTGCCAGCAGTGGTGGGGCGTCCCTCCAGCATGAGCAGTTCTTC. This encodes CASSGGASLQHEQFF.